This TCR beta chain derives from a study of control samples from healthy donors and cancer patients. Generated by immunoSEQ multiplex PCR, the TCRdb table keeps only in-frame clones and is missing some. The sample has about 46,000 clones, approximately 91% seen once. Trimming shortened V by 7 bases and J by 5 bases, and 23 bases separated the two germline ends. This CDR3 is built from 17 residues. CDR1 MDHEN and CDR2 SYDVKM come from the germline V gene. What was sequenced was PBMCs. This sequence joins TRBV28 and TRBJ2-2; D may be TRBD1 or TRBD2 (5 bases each). This receptor was taken from a man aged 50 to 59 with head and neck cancer. Written as DNA, the CDR3 is TGTGCCAGCAAAACCCCAGGGACGTTCGGGTTGACCGGGGAGCTGTTTTTT. Translation: CASKTPGTFGLTGELFF.